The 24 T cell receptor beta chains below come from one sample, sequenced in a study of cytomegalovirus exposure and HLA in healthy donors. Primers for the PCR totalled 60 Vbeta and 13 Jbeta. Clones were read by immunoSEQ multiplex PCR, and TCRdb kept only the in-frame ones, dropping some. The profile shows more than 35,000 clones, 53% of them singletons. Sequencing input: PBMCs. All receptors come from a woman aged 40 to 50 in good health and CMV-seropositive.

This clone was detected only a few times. CDR3 sequence (DNA): TGCAGCGTTGAAAGACAGGGGAGGGATGGAGCTTTCTTT. Its translation is CSVERQGRDGAFF. The chain couples TRBV29-1 to TRBJ1-1; 8 bases map to TRBD1. The germline CDR1 and CDR2 sequences are SQVTM and ANQGSEA. The ends lost 2 bases at V and 10 bases at J; junction bases unmatched: 9. The CDR3 contains 13 residues.

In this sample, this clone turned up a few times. The CDR3 bases are TGCAGCGTTGCAACCGGGACAGGGGCGGAGGCTTTCTTT. This encodes CSVATGTGAEAFF. The chain has TRBV29-1 and TRBJ1-1; 10 positions agree with TRBD1. The germline CDR1 and CDR2 sequences are SQVTM and ANQGSEA. With V trimmed by 4 bases and J by 11 bases, 10 bases remained unmatched. The CDR3 totals 13 residues.

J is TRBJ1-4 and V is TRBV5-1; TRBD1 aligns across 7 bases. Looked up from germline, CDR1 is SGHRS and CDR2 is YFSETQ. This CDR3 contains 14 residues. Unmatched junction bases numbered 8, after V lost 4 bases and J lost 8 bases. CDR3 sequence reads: CASSTATGKEKLFF. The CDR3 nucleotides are TGCGCCAGCAGCACCGCGACAGGGAAAGAAAAACTGTTTTTT.

The CDR3 reads CAWSVLPSRFF. CDR3 nucleotide sequence: TGTGCCTGGAGTGTTCTCCCTAGTCGGTTCTTC. V is TRBV30 and J is TRBJ2-1; D remains unclear. Trimming pared 0 bases from V and 15 bases from J, leaving 12 bases between. This CDR3 contains 11 residues. Germline V lookup: CDR1 GTSNPN, CDR2 SVGIG (reference sequence).

CDR3 sequence: CASSFTGIHGELFF. In DNA, the CDR3 is TGTGCCAGCAGCTTCACGGGGATTCACGGGGAGCTGTTTTTT. The gene calls are TRBV7-9 and TRBJ2-2; possible D gene TRBD2, 5 bases. V lost 3 bases to trimming and J lost 7 bases, with 12 bases between them. CDR1 and CDR2 from the germline V gene are SEHNR and FQNEAQ (reference sequence). This CDR3 contains 14 residues.

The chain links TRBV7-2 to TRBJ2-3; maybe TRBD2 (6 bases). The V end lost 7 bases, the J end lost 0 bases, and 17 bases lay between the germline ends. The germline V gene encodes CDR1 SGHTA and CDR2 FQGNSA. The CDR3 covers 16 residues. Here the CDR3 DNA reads TGTGCCAGCACCCGGAGGGTCCGGTCTAGCACAGATACGCAGTATTTT. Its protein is CASTRRVRSSTDTQYF.

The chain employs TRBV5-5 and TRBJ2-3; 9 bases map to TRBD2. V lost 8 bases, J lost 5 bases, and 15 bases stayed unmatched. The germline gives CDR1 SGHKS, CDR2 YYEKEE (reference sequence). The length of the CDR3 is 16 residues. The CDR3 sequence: CASSLRLAVNGDTQYF. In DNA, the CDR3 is TGTGCCAGTTCGCTGAGACTAGCGGTTAACGGAGATACGCAGTATTTT.

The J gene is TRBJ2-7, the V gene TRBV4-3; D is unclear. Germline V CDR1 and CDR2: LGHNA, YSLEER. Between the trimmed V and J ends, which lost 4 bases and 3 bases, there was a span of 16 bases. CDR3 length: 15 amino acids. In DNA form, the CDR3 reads TGCGCCAGCAGCCTCAGTTGGAACGGAGTCTACGAGCAGTACTTC. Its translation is CASSLSWNGVYEQYF.

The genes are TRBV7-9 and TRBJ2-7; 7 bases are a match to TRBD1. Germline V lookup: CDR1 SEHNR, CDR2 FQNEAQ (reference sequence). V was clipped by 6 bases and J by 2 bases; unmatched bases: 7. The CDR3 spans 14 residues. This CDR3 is CASSLTGVTYEQYF. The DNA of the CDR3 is TGTGCCAGCAGTCTTACAGGGGTGACCTACGAGCAGTACTTC.

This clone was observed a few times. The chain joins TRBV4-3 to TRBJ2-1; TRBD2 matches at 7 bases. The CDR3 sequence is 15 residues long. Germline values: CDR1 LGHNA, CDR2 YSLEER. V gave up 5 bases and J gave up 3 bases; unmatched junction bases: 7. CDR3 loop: CASSSTGEGYNEQFF. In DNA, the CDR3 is TGCGCCAGCAGCTCCACGGGGGAGGGCTACAATGAGCAGTTCTTC.

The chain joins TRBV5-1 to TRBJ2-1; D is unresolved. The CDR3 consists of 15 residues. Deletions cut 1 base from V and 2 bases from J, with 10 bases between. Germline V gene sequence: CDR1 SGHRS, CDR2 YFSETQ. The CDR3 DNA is TGCGCCAGCAGCTTGACAGCCTTCCCCTACAATGAGCAGTTCTTC. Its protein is CASSLTAFPYNEQFF.

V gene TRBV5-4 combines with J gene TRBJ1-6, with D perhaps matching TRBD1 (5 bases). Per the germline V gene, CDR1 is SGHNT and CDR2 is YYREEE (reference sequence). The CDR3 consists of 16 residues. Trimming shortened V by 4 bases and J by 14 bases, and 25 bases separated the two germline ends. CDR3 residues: CASSPGGGSVPKTLHF. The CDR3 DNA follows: TGTGCCAGCAGCCCCGGGGGGGGGTCCGTACCCAAAACCCTCCACTTT.

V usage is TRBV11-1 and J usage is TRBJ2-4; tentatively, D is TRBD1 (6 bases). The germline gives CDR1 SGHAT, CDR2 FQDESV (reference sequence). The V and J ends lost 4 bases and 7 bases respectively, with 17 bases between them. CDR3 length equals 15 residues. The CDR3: CASSSRTADRNIQYF. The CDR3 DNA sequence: TGTGCCAGCAGCTCACGGACAGCTGATCGGAACATTCAGTACTTC.

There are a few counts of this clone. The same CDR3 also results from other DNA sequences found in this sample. Here the CDR3 reads CASSLVGGQFF. In DNA form, the CDR3 reads TGTGCCAGCAGCTTAGTAGGGGGCCAGTTCTTC. The chain is built from TRBV7-2 and TRBJ2-1; TRBD1 aligns across 7 bases. This CDR3 is built from 11 residues. Germline CDR1 SGHTA, CDR2 FQGNSA. With 1 base clipped from V and 13 bases from J, the junction kept 1 base outside the gene matches.

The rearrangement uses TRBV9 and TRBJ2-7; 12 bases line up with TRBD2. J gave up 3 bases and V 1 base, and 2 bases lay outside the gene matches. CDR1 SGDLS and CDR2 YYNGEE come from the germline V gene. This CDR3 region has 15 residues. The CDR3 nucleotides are TGTGCCAGCAGCGTACTGACTAGCGGGGGCTACGAGCAGTACTTC. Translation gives CASSVLTSGGYEQYF.

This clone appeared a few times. In nucleotides, the CDR3 is TGCGCCAGCAGCCCGGCCGGGACTAGCGTTACCGGGGAGCTGTTTTTT. Translated, it gives CASSPAGTSVTGELFF. The gene calls are TRBV5-1 and TRBJ2-2; 10 bases are a match to TRBD2. The CDR3 has 16 amino acids. Germline V gene data show CDR1 as SGHRS and CDR2 as YFSETQ. V dropped 4 bases and J dropped 5; count of bases not matched to a gene: 8.

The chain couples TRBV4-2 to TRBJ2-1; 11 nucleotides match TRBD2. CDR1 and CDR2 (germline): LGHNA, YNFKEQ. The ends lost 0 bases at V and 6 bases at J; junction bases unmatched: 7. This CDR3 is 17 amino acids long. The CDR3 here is CASSQELAGGPVNEQFF. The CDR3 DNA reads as TGTGCCAGCAGCCAAGAGTTAGCGGGGGGGCCGGTCAATGAGCAGTTCTTC.

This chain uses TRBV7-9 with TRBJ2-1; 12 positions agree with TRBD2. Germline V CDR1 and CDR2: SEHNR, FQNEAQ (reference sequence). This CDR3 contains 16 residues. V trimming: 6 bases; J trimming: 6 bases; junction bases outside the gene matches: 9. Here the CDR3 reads CASSPRLAGGVNEQFF. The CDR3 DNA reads TGTGCCAGCAGTCCCCGGCTAGCGGGGGGGGTCAATGAGCAGTTCTTC.

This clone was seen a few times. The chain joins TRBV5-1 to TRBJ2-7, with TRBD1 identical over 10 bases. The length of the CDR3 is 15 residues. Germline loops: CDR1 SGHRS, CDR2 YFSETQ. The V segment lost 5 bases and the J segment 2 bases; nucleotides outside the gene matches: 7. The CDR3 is CASRPAGTGAYEQYF. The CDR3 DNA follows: TGCGCCAGCAGACCCGCCGGGACAGGGGCCTACGAGCAGTACTTC.

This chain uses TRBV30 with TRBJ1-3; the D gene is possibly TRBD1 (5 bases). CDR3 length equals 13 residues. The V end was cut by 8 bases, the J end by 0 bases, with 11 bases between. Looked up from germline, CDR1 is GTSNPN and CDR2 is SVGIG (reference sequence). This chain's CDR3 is CAGRENSGNTIYF. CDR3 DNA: TGTGCCGGCAGGGAAAACTCTGGAAACACCATATATTTT.

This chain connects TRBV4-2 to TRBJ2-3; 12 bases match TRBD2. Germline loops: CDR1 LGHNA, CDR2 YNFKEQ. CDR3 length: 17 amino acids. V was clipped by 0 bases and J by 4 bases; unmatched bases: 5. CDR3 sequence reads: CASSQEPSGGAADTQYF. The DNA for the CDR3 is TGTGCCAGCAGCCAAGAACCTAGCGGGGGGGCCGCAGATACGCAGTATTTT.

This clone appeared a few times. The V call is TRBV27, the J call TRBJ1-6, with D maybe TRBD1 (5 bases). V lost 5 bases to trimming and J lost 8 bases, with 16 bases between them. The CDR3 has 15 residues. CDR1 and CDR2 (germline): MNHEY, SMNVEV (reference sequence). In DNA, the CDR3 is TGTGCCAGCAGTCCCCTCGACAGTGTTTATTCACCCCTCCACTTT. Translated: CASSPLDSVYSPLHF.

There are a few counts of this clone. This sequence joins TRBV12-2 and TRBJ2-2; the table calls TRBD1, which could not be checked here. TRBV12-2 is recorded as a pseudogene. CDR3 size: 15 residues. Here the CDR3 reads CASARQGGNTGELFF. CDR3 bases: TGTGCAAGCGCAAGACAGGGGGGTAACACCGGGGAGCTGTTTTTT.

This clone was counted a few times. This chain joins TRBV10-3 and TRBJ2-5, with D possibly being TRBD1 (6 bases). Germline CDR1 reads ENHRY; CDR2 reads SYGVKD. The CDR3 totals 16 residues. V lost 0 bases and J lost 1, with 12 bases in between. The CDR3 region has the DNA TGTGCCATCAGTGAGTCGTCAGGGGAAGGCCAAGAGACCCAGTACTTC. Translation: CAISESSGEGQETQYF.